This TCR beta chain is drawn from a study of shared clonotypes between healthy human individuals. CDR1 is GTSNPN, CDR2 SVGIG, per germline (reference sequence). J lost 9 bases, V lost 7 bases, and 15 bases had no gene match. This CDR3 region has 14 residues. Generated by immunoSEQ multiplex PCR, the TCRdb table keeps only in-frame clones and is missing some. The table has a few million clones, 80% to 95% seen once; the top ten hold about 0.41%. This TCR came from a man between 18 and 29 years old in good health. Some clones in this sample may be carry-over from other donors' samples. Specimen: naive CD4+ T cells from PBMCs. Regarding subset: CD45RA+ positively selected. The chain uses TRBV30 and TRBJ2-1; 7 nucleotides align to TRBD1. CDR3 region: CAYPRRGRWGEQFF. The CDR3 bases are TGTGCCTATCCTAGAAGGGGGCGTTGGGGTGAGCAGTTCTTC.